The clone carrying this T cell receptor beta chain has at least ten counts. This record belongs to a study of T cells in Graves' hyperthyroidism and ophthalmopathy. The TCR beta CDR3 regions underwent amplification using RNA transcripts as the source. The primer set for the first-round RT-PCR of the TCR CDR3 was HTBI. TCRdb re-called the multiplex PCR reads through MiXCR, storing one row per CDR3 protein. The table shows 350,000 or so distinct CDR3 sequences, with 18% occurring only once. This CDR3 comprises 15 residues. CDR1 and CDR2 (germline): GTSNPN, SVGIG (reference sequence). Trimming pared 4 bases from V and 2 bases from J, leaving 18 bases between. The study based diagnoses on clinical symptoms, serum thyroxine and TRAb, thyroid ultrasound and orbital computed tomography. Using 9.5 to 10 ml of fresh peripheral blood, PBMCs were prepared.

The V call is TRBV30, the J call TRBJ2-7, with D possibly matching TRBD2 (6 bases). The TCR sequence derives from a woman aged 40 to 50 with Graves' ophthalmopathy. Sequencing used blood. The CDR3 nucleotides are TGTGCCTGGATTAGTCGACTAGGTAGAACCTACGAGCAGTACTTC. Translating gives CAWISRLGRTYEQYF.